These T cell receptor beta chains were read from a single sample in a study of shared clonotypes between healthy human individuals. The method was immunoSEQ multiplex PCR; TCRdb's version includes in-frame clones alone and lacks a portion of them. The sample records roughly 330,000 clones, roughly 70% being singletons. The material sequenced was memory CD4+ T cells sorted from blood. These receptors came from a man aged 25-45 years in good health. The CDR3 runs from the conserved cysteine through the conserved F or W.

v_gene,len,j_gene,CDR3aa
TRBV4-2,16,TRBJ2-5,CASSRELAVVQETQYF
TRBV11-2,12,TRBJ2-7,CASTMSGGEQYF
TRBV18,17,TRBJ2-3,CASSPLGLAGSTDTQYF
TRBV5-1,14,TRBJ1-1,CASSLRGPNTEAFF
TRBV7-9,12,TRBJ2-1,CASSFSNNEQFF
TRBV27,20,TRBJ2-7,CASSLYRPTGTGAQRSEQYF
TRBV14,16,TRBJ1-4,CASSQWTGATNEKLFF
TRBV4-1,15,TRBJ2-2,CASSQENGMAGELFF
TRBV28,16,TRBJ2-5,CASSSPGLADRETQYF
TRBV23-1,15,TRBJ2-7,CASSHFRVSPYEQYF
TRBV18,15,TRBJ2-3,CASFATSGDGDTQYF
TRBV6-6,15,TRBJ2-1,CASSYSGRGFNEQFF
TRBV14,15,TRBJ1-3,CASSLGYSGGNTIYF
TRBV7-9,15,TRBJ2-7,CASSLARGPLYEQYF
TRBV25-1,16,TRBJ2-3,CASSALGLAGADTQYF
TRBV9,16,TRBJ1-2,CASSARRGQGAHGYTF
TRBV27,14,TRBJ2-7,CASSLKGAGYEQYF
TRBV11-3,13,TRBJ1-1,CASSQQGNTEAFF
TRBV5-1,14,TRBJ2-5,CASSPQGGQETQYF
TRBV6-1,14,TRBJ1-1,CASRRQTMNTEAFF
TRBV7-8,17,TRBJ2-3,CASSLEQWGGGEDTQYF
TRBV30,13,TRBJ1-1,CAWGIAGNTEAFF
TRBV7-9,14,TRBJ2-1,CASSQTLSRNEQFF
TRBV2,15,TRBJ2-2,CASSERGRAYGELFF
TRBV9,13,TRBJ2-3,CASSVRYSDTQYF
TRBV7-2,18,TRBJ2-5,CASSPGRGRRIVQETQYF
TRBV19,13,TRBJ2-2,CASTPSRPGELFF
TRBV19,15,TRBJ2-3,CASSIGGTRRDTQYF
TRBV7-8,15,TRBJ2-7,CASSSPRRNSYEQYF